These 24 T cell receptor beta chains share one sample of origin, sequenced in a study of T-cell memory formation after mild COVID-19. TCRdb analysed the 5' RACE reads with MiXCR anew, one entry per CDR3 protein. Among 400,000 or so distinct CDR3 sequences listed, 15% to 25% were seen once. The sequenced sample consisted of PBMCs or a T cell subset sorted from them (not recorded which). The origin of the receptors is an adult woman who had mild COVID-19 (a few samples of this study predate the infection). Cell type and time point are not known.

V is TRBV10-3 and J is TRBJ2-7; 8 bases are shared with TRBD1. Germline values: CDR1 ENHRY, CDR2 SYGVKD. The CDR3 has 13 residues. Losses at the gene ends were 6 bases for V and 6 bases for J; bases not matched to a gene: 7. The chain's CDR3 is CAISGTGEGEQYF. The CDR3 coding sequence is TGTGCCATCAGCGGGACAGGTGAAGGCGAGCAGTACTTC.

On this clonotype itself: At one end the junction does not follow the germline gene, possibly because of a read error. The chain is built from TRBV6-1 and TRBJ2-7, with 10 bases fitting TRBD2. Germline CDR1 reads MNHNS; CDR2 reads SASEGT. The CDR3 length is 15 residues. The CDR3 loop is CASSKAGGSFDEQYF. The DNA of the CDR3 is TGTGCCAGCAGTAAAGCGGGAGGGTCGTTTGACGAGCAGTACTTC.

This clonotype was detected a few times. This rearrangement joins TRBV4-1 to TRBJ1-2; a weak D match, TRBD1 (5 bases). Germline V gene lookup returns CDR1 MGHRA and CDR2 YSYEKL. V was cut by 7 bases and J by 3 bases, with 24 bases left in between. CDR3 size: 17 residues. Here the CDR3 reads CASTRVVAQGLDYGYTF. The CDR3 coding sequence is TGCGCCAGCACCAGGGTGGTGGCTCAGGGCTTGGACTATGGCTACACCTTC.

This clonotype turned up a few times. This rearrangement joins TRBV10-2 to TRBJ2-5; D tentatively fits TRBD1 or TRBD2 (5 bases each). CDR1 and CDR2 (germline): WSHSY, SAAADI. The germline V and J ends were trimmed by 10 bases and 7 bases, with 16 bases remaining between them. The CDR3 covers 12 residues. The CDR3 loop is CATRDGERTQYF. The CDR3 DNA reads as TGCGCCACCAGGGACGGAGAAAGGACCCAGTACTTC.

This clonotype was picked up a small number of times. The rearrangement uses TRBV12-3 or TRBV12-4 and TRBJ2-7; TRBD1 or TRBD2 may be the D gene (5 bases each). CDR3 length: 15 residues. Trimming took off 3 bases at V and 3 bases at J, with 15 bases between the two ends. CDR3 in amino acids: CASSFWGSQRYEQYF. Written as DNA, the CDR3 is TGTGCCAGCAGTTTTTGGGGGAGTCAGCGCTACGAGCAGTACTTC.

The chain carries TRBV5-1 and TRBJ1-1; D is unclear. V lost 5 bases to trimming and J lost 4 bases, with 18 bases between them. The CDR3 is 15 amino acids. The V gene's germline CDR1 is SGHRS and CDR2 YFSETQ. Here the CDR3 DNA reads TGCGCCAGCAGTGTGGGGAATGTGCTTGGCACTGAAGCTTTCTTT. This gives the protein CASSVGNVLGTEAFF.

The rearrangement links TRBV7-2 to TRBJ2-3; 8 bases map to TRBD2. V dropped 5 bases and J dropped 1; count of bases not matched to a gene: 11. CDR3 length equals 17 residues. Germline V gene data show CDR1 as SGHTA and CDR2 as FQGNSA. The CDR3 DNA reads TGTGCCAGCAGCCCGCGGATAGCGGGGAGAGGCACAGATACGCAGTATTTT. This codes for CASSPRIAGRGTDTQYF.

This clonotype was detected only a few times. The chain is built from TRBV19 and TRBJ1-4, with a weak D call TRBD1 (5 bases). The CDR3 loop spans 13 amino acids. Trimming took 6 bases from V and 0 from J, leaving 5 bases between them. Germline V lookup: CDR1 LNHDA, CDR2 SQIVND (reference sequence). The CDR3 protein is CASRGATNEKLFF. CDR3 coding DNA: TGTGCCAGTAGGGGGGCAACTAATGAAAAACTGTTTTTT.

This CDR3 reads CSASPSPEAFF. CDR3 coding DNA: TGCAGTGCTAGCCCCTCGCCTGAAGCTTTCTTT. This chain uses TRBV20-1 with TRBJ1-1; the D is unclear. This CDR3 contains 11 residues. Trimming shortened V by 3 bases and J by 6 bases, and 8 bases separated the two germline ends. Germline CDR1 is DFQATT and CDR2 is SNEGSKA (reference sequence).

This clonotype was counted between two and nine times. This chain connects TRBV7-8 to TRBJ1-4; no definite D call. Trimming removed 8 bases at V and 3 bases at J, with 7 bases between. Per germline, CDR1 SGHVS and CDR2 FQNEAQ. This CDR3 is built from 12 residues. This CDR3 is CASGPPNEKLFF. The CDR3, as DNA: TGTGCCAGCGGCCCCCCTAATGAAAAACTGTTTTTT.

This clonotype turned up a few times. The V call is TRBV5-5, the J call TRBJ1-2; D is unclear. This CDR3 comprises 10 residues. V gave up 6 bases and J gave up 8 bases, with 8 bases separating them. Germline values: CDR1 SGHKS, CDR2 YYEKEE (reference sequence). CDR3 sequence reads: CASTLLGYTF. The DNA for the CDR3 is TGTGCCAGCACCCTTTTGGGCTACACCTTC. Filled out from reference TRBV5-5 and TRBJ1-2, the complete variable domain reads DAGVTQSPTHLIKTRGQQVTLRCSPISGHKSVSWYQQVLGQGPQFIFQYYEKEERGRGNFPDRFSARQFPNYSSELNVNALLLGDSALYLCASTLLGYTFGSGTRLTVV.

The J gene is TRBJ2-3, the V gene TRBV11-3; 7 nucleotides align to TRBD1. The CDR3 has 15 residues. The V gene end was trimmed by 4 bases and the J gene end by 1 base; junction bases not matched to a gene: 5. CDR1 is SGHNT and CDR2 is YENEEA in the germline V gene. The CDR3 bases are TGTGCCAGCAGCTCCAGACAGGGCGGCACAGATACGCAGTATTTT. It specifies CASSSRQGGTDTQYF. Drawing the rest from reference TRBV11-3 and TRBJ2-3, the complete variable domain is EAGVVQSPRYKIIEKKQPVAFWCNPISGHNTLYWYLQNLGQGPELLIRYENEEAVDDSQLPKDRFSAERLKGVDSTLKIQPAELGDSAVYLCASSSRQGGTDTQYFGPGTRLTVL.

V gene TRBV5-6 combines with J gene TRBJ2-7; 9 nucleotides match TRBD1. CDR3 length: 14 residues. Germline V lookup: CDR1 SGHDT, CDR2 YYEEEE. V trimming: 2 bases; J trimming: 2 bases; junction bases outside the gene matches: 2. DNA of the CDR3: TGTGCCAGCAGCTTCCGGGACAGGGCCTACGAGCAGTACTTC. The encoded protein is CASSFRDRAYEQYF.

The V call is TRBV20-1, the J call TRBJ1-1; D unresolved. The CDR3 consists of 13 residues. Per the germline V gene, CDR1 is DFQATT and CDR2 is SNEGSKA (reference sequence). V was pared by 4 bases and J by 5 bases, with 14 bases between. The CDR3 protein is CSAKGNRATEAFF. CDR3 nucleotide sequence: TGCAGTGCTAAAGGGAATAGGGCAACTGAAGCTTTCTTT.

This clonotype was detected a few times. This sequence joins TRBV5-1 and TRBJ2-5, with unresolved D. Trimming took 1 base from V and 4 from J, leaving 17 bases between them. The V gene's germline CDR1 is SGHRS and CDR2 YFSETQ. This CDR3 has 16 amino acids. The CDR3 protein is CASSLSGPKVGETQYF. In DNA form, the CDR3 reads TGCGCCAGCAGCTTGTCGGGCCCAAAGGTAGGAGAGACCCAGTACTTC. Combining the CDR3 with reference TRBV5-1 and TRBJ2-5 gives the whole variable domain KAGVTQTPRYLIKTRGQQVTLSCSPISGHRSVSWYQQTPGQGLQFLFEYFSETQRNKGNFPGRFSGRQFSNSRSEMNVSTLELGDSALYLCASSLSGPKVGETQYFGPGTRLLVL.

Relative to its sample, this clonotype is medium-sized. The J gene is TRBJ2-7, the V gene TRBV7-9, with D perhaps matching TRBD1 (5 bases). The CDR3 has 14 residues. V was shortened by 1 base and J by 4 bases, with 11 bases between the two germline ends. Germline CDR1 and CDR2: SEHNR and FQNEAQ (reference sequence). Here the CDR3 reads CASSLGPGRYEQYF. The CDR3 nucleotides read TGTGCCAGCAGCTTAGGCCCAGGGCGTTACGAGCAGTACTTC.

This chain connects TRBV6-1 to TRBJ2-3, with D unresolved. The CDR3 consists of 14 residues. Trimming removed 3 bases from V and 6 bases from J, with 13 bases in between. Germline lookup yields CDR1 MNHNS and CDR2 SASEGT. CDR3: CASSESFRADTQYF. In DNA, the CDR3 is TGTGCCAGCAGTGAGTCTTTTAGGGCGGATACGCAGTATTTT.

The V call is TRBV9, the J call TRBJ2-7, with TRBD2 matching over 9 bases. The V and J ends lost 4 bases and 2 bases, in that order; junction bases with no gene match: 13. The germline V gene encodes CDR1 SGDLS and CDR2 YYNGEE. CDR3 length: 17 residues. CDR3 coding DNA: TGTGCCAGCAGCCCCTCAGAGGCTAGCGGGATTACCTACGAGCAGTACTTC. It is translated as CASSPSEASGITYEQYF.

This clonotype has a handful of counts. The chain uses TRBV20-1 and TRBJ1-6; possible D gene TRBD1, 6 bases. V was pared by 3 bases and J by 7 bases, with 16 bases between. The germline V gene has CDR1 DFQATT and CDR2 SNEGSKA (reference sequence). This CDR3 has 15 amino acids. CDR3 nucleotides: TGCAGTGCTAGGACAGGTGGCCGGGCGAATTCACCCCTCCACTTT. Its translation is CSARTGGRANSPLHF.

This clonotype was observed a handful of times. This chain connects TRBV5-1 to TRBJ1-1; D gene ambiguous. CDR1 is SGHRS, CDR2 YFSETQ, per germline. This CDR3 has 13 residues. Trimming took 4 bases from V and 1 from J, leaving 8 bases between them. The CDR3 DNA follows: TGCGCCAGCAGCAATGACGGGAACACTGAAGCTTTCTTT. Translation: CASSNDGNTEAFF. The variable domain in full, with the rest retrieved from reference TRBV5-1 and TRBJ1-1, is KAGVTQTPRYLIKTRGQQVTLSCSPISGHRSVSWYQQTPGQGLQFLFEYFSETQRNKGNFPGRFSGRQFSNSRSEMNVSTLELGDSALYLCASSNDGNTEAFFGQGTRLTVV.

The chain joins TRBV12-3 or TRBV12-4 to TRBJ2-5; a weak D match, TRBD2 (6 bases). The CDR3 is made up of 17 amino acids. V was pared by 5 bases and J by 2 bases, with 21 bases between. CDR3 sequence reads: CASSLLGVRGRQETQYF. The CDR3 DNA follows: TGTGCCAGCAGTCTCCTCGGGGTGCGGGGTCGTCAAGAGACCCAGTACTTC.

Worth noting for this clonotype: A junction boundary mismatches the germline segment, possibly from a read error. The chain has TRBV7-9 and TRBJ1-2, with a weak D call TRBD1 (6 bases). The CDR3 has 18 residues. The germline V gene has CDR1 SEHNR and CDR2 FQNEAQ (reference sequence). Here the CDR3 DNA reads TGTGCCAGCAGCGGCCCCACAGGGAAACCTTTAGCTAACGATGGCTACACCTTC. Encoded protein: CASSGPTGKPLANDGYTF. The complete variable domain, with remaining parts taken from reference TRBV7-9 and TRBJ1-2, reads DTGVSQNPRHKITKRGQNVTFRCDPISEHNRLYWYRQTLGQGPEFLTYFQNEAQLEKSRLLSDRFSAERPKGSFSTLEIQRTEQGDSAMYLCASSGPTGKPLANDGYTFGSGTRLTVV.

The chain recombines TRBV5-8 with TRBJ2-6; D gene ambiguous. Trimming took off 5 bases at V and 0 bases at J, with 15 bases between the two ends. The germline CDR1 and CDR2 sequences are SGHTS and YDEGEE. The CDR3 has 17 residues. This CDR3 is CASSRSSSTSGANVLTF. CDR3 coding DNA: TGTGCCAGCAGTCGGAGTAGCTCTACCTCTGGGGCCAACGTCCTGACTTTC.

The chain carries TRBV20-1 and TRBJ1-2; D is possibly TRBD1 (5 bases). Germline loops: CDR1 DFQATT, CDR2 SNEGSKA (reference sequence). The CDR3 totals 14 residues. V was trimmed by 6 bases and J by 0 bases, leaving 14 bases between them. Written as DNA, the CDR3 is TGCAGTGCCCGACCTGGGGCTTCTAACTATGGCTACACCTTC. Translating gives CSARPGASNYGYTF.